This TCR beta chain stems from a study of monozygotic twins with inflammatory bowel disease. Blood samples, whole and unsorted for T cells, yielded the isolated total RNA. Researchers ran eight separate cDNA reactions for each sample. UMIs were attached via template switching, each with a 6-nucleotide sample barcode. Reprocessing the 5' RACE reads, TCRdb reports a single entry for every CDR3 protein and omits DNA. Its clone listing holds about 330,000 distinct CDR3 sequences. This clonotype originated in a human donor with ulcerative colitis or Crohn's disease, or a healthy co-twin of an affected twin (not recorded which). The source material was blood.

CDR3 region: CAWISRGFSEAFF. V gene TRBV30 combines with J gene TRBJ1-1; without DNA, the TCRdb call of TRBD1 cannot be checked. CDR3 length equals 13 residues. Germline assignment: CDR1 GTSNPN and CDR2 SVGIG (reference sequence).